Presented here are 27 T cell receptor beta chains from one specimen sequenced in a study of post-analysis software for immune sequencing data. Unique molecular identifiers had been added to the TCR beta cDNA libraries. TCRdb ran MiXCR on the PCR reads and lists one entry per CDR3 protein. The sample includes roughly 800,000 distinct CDR3 sequences, roughly 27% of them seen just once. Their specific antigens are unknown. Findings and limits, study-wide: Five TRBV segments (TRBV5-6, TRBV5-1 and TRBV20-1 among them) occurred more frequently in patients than in controls.

The sample was blood. The receptor set was obtained from a girl under 18 with multiple sclerosis.

The J gene is TRBJ2-1, the V gene TRBV7-2; 7 nucleotides line up with TRBD1. The germline CDR1 and CDR2 sequences are SGHTA and FQGNSA. The CDR3 is 15 amino acids. The V segment lost 5 bases and the J segment 0 bases; nucleotides outside the gene matches: 4. The CDR3 region is CASSEQGYSYNEQFF. The DNA for the CDR3 is TGTGCCAGCAGCGAACAGGGGTACTCCTACAATGAGCAGTTCTTC.

This clonotype was picked up a small number of times. The V gene is TRBV7-9, the J gene TRBJ2-1; either TRBD1 or TRBD2 may supply D (5 bases each). CDR3 length: 14 amino acids. The ends were cut back, 8 bases at V and 2 bases at J, with 13 bases in the middle. Germline assignment: CDR1 SEHNR and CDR2 FQNEAQ (reference sequence). The CDR3 protein is CASGFGGTYNEQFF. Here the CDR3 DNA reads TGTGCCAGCGGGTTTGGGGGTACCTACAATGAGCAGTTCTTC. The full variable domain, completed using reference TRBV7-9 and TRBJ2-1, is DTGVSQNPRHKITKRGQNVTFRCDPISEHNRLYWYRQTLGQGPEFLTYFQNEAQLEKSRLLSDRFSAERPKGSFSTLEIQRTEQGDSAMYLCASGFGGTYNEQFFGPGTRLTVL.

This clonotype was counted a few times. CDR3 in amino acids: CASSLAGGGLAKNIQYF. CDR3 DNA: TGCGCCAGCAGCTTGGCGGGCGGTGGGTTAGCCAAAAACATTCAGTACTTC. The chain combines TRBV5-1 with TRBJ2-4; D uncertain. CDR1 and CDR2 (germline): SGHRS, YFSETQ. CDR3 length: 17 residues. The ends were cut back, 0 bases at V and 0 bases at J, with 13 bases in the middle.

In this sample, this clonotype turned up a few times. CDR3 bases: TGTGCCAGCTCTGCTCGGGGGGGCGGAGAGACCCAGTACTTC. This gives the protein CASSARGGGETQYF. V usage is TRBV6-1 and J usage is TRBJ2-5; 8 bases are shared with TRBD2. The CDR3 runs to 14 residues. Looked up from germline, CDR1 is MNHNS and CDR2 is SASEGT. V gave up 8 bases and J gave up 4 bases; unmatched junction bases: 9.

The chain couples TRBV12-3 or TRBV12-4 to TRBJ2-2; a possible D gene is TRBD1 (5 bases). The CDR3 runs to 16 residues. Trimming removed 4 bases from V and 5 bases from J, with 17 bases in between. The CDR3 coding sequence is TGTGCCAGCAGTTCTCCGCAGGGTGAATGGACCGGGGAGCTGTTTTTT. Translating it yields CASSSPQGEWTGELFF.

The chain's CDR3 is CASRKTGYNNEQFF. DNA for the CDR3: TGTGCCAGCAGAAAGACAGGGTATAACAATGAGCAGTTCTTC. The chain uses TRBV6-5 and TRBJ2-1; 7 bases fit TRBD1. J lost 5 bases, V lost 6 bases, and 7 bases had no gene match. The CDR3 runs 14 residues. Germline V CDR1 and CDR2: MNHEY, SVGAGI.

This sequence joins TRBV6-5 and TRBJ1-1; D unclear. There are 16 residues in the CDR3. Germline CDR1 reads MNHEY; CDR2 reads SVGAGI. V lost 0 bases, J lost 1 base, and 12 bases lay in between. For the CDR3, the DNA is TGTGCCAGCAGTTACTCGATGCGATCGGCGAACACTGAAGCTTTCTTT. Its protein product is CASSYSMRSANTEAFF.

This clonotype was counted only a few times. CDR3 amino acids: CASSDAGTLSYRYF. The CDR3, as DNA: TGTGCCAGCAGTGATGCCGGGACCCTTTCGTATCGGTACTTC. V gene TRBV27 combines with J gene TRBJ2-7; D possibly matches TRBD1 or TRBD2 (5 bases each). This CDR3 comprises 14 residues. Trimming left V 5 bases short and J 12 bases short, with 23 bases between. The germline CDR1 and CDR2 sequences are MNHEY and SMNVEV (reference sequence).

The table lists this clonotype with a few counts. The CDR3: CASSQPGRSGEQYF. The DNA of the CDR3 is TGCGCCAGCAGCCAACCAGGGAGGAGTGGCGAGCAGTACTTC. This chain connects TRBV4-1 to TRBJ2-7, with D possibly being TRBD2 (6 bases). Trimming shortened V by 2 bases and J by 6 bases, and 14 bases separated the two germline ends. Germline CDR1 is MGHRA and CDR2 is YSYEKL. The CDR3 sequence is 14 residues long.

V usage is TRBV4-2 and J usage is TRBJ1-2; no clear D gene. Germline-derived CDR1 and CDR2 are LGHNA and YNFKEQ. V was cut by 1 base and J by 2 bases, with 14 bases left in between. The CDR3 length is 16 residues. The CDR3 sequence is CASSQGASDQNYGYTF. The DNA for the CDR3 is TGTGCCAGCAGCCAAGGGGCTTCAGATCAGAACTATGGCTACACCTTC.

This clonotype has more than one count but fewer than ten. The rearrangement links TRBV12-3 or TRBV12-4 to TRBJ2-3; 8 bases line up with TRBD2. The V gene end was trimmed by 7 bases and the J gene end by 4 bases; junction bases not matched to a gene: 13. This CDR3 is 16 amino acids long. This CDR3 is CASTKTSGSGADTQYF. CDR3 DNA sequence: TGTGCCAGCACCAAGACAAGCGGGAGTGGGGCAGATACGCAGTATTTT.

This clonotype was recorded at least ten times. The J gene is TRBJ2-3, the V gene TRBV5-1; 7 bases map to TRBD1. This CDR3 has 14 amino acids. In germline, CDR1 is SGHRS, CDR2 YFSETQ. J lost 4 bases, V lost 3 bases, and 5 bases had no gene match. CDR3 amino acids: CASSSTRGSDTQYF. CDR3 nucleotides: TGCGCCAGCAGCTCAACCAGGGGGTCAGATACGCAGTATTTT. Variable domain in full (rest from reference TRBV5-1 and TRBJ2-3): KAGVTQTPRYLIKTRGQQVTLSCSPISGHRSVSWYQQTPGQGLQFLFEYFSETQRNKGNFPGRFSGRQFSNSRSEMNVSTLELGDSALYLCASSSTRGSDTQYFGPGTRLTVL.

CDR3 sequence reads: CSAPLGGSGSTDTQYF. DNA of the CDR3: TGCAGTGCCCCCCTTGGCGGTAGCGGGAGCACAGATACGCAGTATTTT. This chain links TRBV20-1 with TRBJ2-3; TRBD2 matches at 7 bases. The CDR3 runs 16 residues. V gave up 6 bases and J gave up 0 bases; unmatched junction bases: 12. Germline values: CDR1 DFQATT, CDR2 SNEGSKA (reference sequence).

Comments on this clonotype: A much larger clone differs from this one at a single base, so this may be a read error. The rearrangement uses TRBV4-3 and TRBJ2-1; the match to TRBD2 covers 11 bases. The DNA matches TRBJ2-7 better at its end, which makes the J call doubtful. Germline V gives CDR1 LGHNA, CDR2 YSLEER. The CDR3 runs 17 residues. The CDR3 sequence: CASSQGVGLAGYNEQYF. The CDR3 DNA follows: TGCGCCAGCAGCCAAGGAGTCGGACTAGCGGGTTACAATGAGCAGTACTTC.

This chain uses TRBV7-2 with TRBJ2-1; D is unresolved. CDR3 size: 12 residues. Trimming removed 1 base from V and 8 bases from J, with 6 bases in between. The germline V gene encodes CDR1 SGHTA and CDR2 FQGNSA. In DNA form, the CDR3 reads TGTGCCAGCAGCTTAGTTCGCGATGAGCAGTTCTTC. This translates into CASSLVRDEQFF.

This chain links TRBV10-3 with TRBJ1-2; D is uncertain. Germline CDR1 and CDR2: ENHRY and SYGVKD. This CDR3 spans 16 amino acids. The germline V and J ends were trimmed by 0 bases and 0 bases, with 11 bases remaining between them. This CDR3 is CAISESKSFSNYGYTF. CDR3 DNA: TGTGCCATCAGTGAGTCTAAGAGTTTTTCTAACTATGGCTACACCTTC.

The J gene is TRBJ2-7, the V gene TRBV20-1; no clear D gene. CDR3 length: 11 amino acids. V lost 1 base to trimming and J lost 4 bases, with 5 bases between them. In germline, CDR1 is DFQATT, CDR2 SNEGSKA (reference sequence). The CDR3 DNA sequence: TGCAGTGCTAGAGTGGGGTACGAGCAGTACTTC. Translated: CSARVGYEQYF.

In its sample, this clonotype was seen many times. CDR3 nucleotides: TGCAGCGTTGATTCCCAAGATGGAATCTACGAGCAGTACTTC. Protein product: CSVDSQDGIYEQYF. The chain recombines TRBV29-1 with TRBJ2-7; D call uncertain. Germline-derived CDR1 and CDR2 are SQVTM and ANQGSEA. V lost 3 bases, J lost 3 bases, and 15 bases lay in between. CDR3 length: 14 residues.

The chain carries TRBV6-5 and TRBJ1-2; perhaps TRBD1 as D (6 bases). There are 16 residues in the CDR3. Germline V gene sequence: CDR1 MNHEY, CDR2 SVGAGI. V gave up 0 bases and J gave up 2 bases, with 13 bases separating them. As DNA, the CDR3 is TGTGCCAGCAGTTACTCGATCCCAGGGGCAAACTATGGCTACACCTTC. It specifies CASSYSIPGANYGYTF.

Many counts were recorded for this clonotype. The V gene is TRBV7-2, the J gene TRBJ1-5; 7 nucleotides agree with TRBD1. Looked up from germline, CDR1 is SGHTA and CDR2 is FQGNSA. J lost 4 bases, V lost 1 base, and 4 bases had no gene match. This CDR3 spans 15 amino acids. This CDR3 is CASSLGGRGNQPQHF. CDR3 DNA: TGTGCCAGCAGCTTAGGGGGCAGGGGGAATCAGCCCCAGCATTTT.

At least ten counts were recorded for this clonotype. In DNA, the CDR3 is TGCGCCAGCAGCCAAGGGACTAGCGGGATAGAGACCCAGTACTTC. Amino acid sequence: CASSQGTSGIETQYF. The rearrangement joins TRBV4-3 to TRBJ2-5; 12 nucleotides align to TRBD2. The germline gives CDR1 LGHNA, CDR2 YSLEER. V shed 1 base and J 4 bases; nucleotides not matched to a gene: 1. The CDR3 is 15 amino acids.

V and J are TRBV6-1 and TRBJ1-5, with D hard to call. CDR1 is MNHNS and CDR2 is SASEGT in the germline V gene. There are 14 residues in the CDR3. V was pared by 6 bases and J by 5 bases, with 14 bases between. DNA for the CDR3: TGTGCCAGCAGCACGGGCCAGAACTATCAGCCCCAGCATTTT. This encodes CASSTGQNYQPQHF.

J is TRBJ2-7 and V is TRBV20-1; D perhaps matches TRBD2 (6 bases). Germline V gene lookup returns CDR1 DFQATT and CDR2 SNEGSKA (reference sequence). The CDR3 contains 13 residues. V lost 3 bases and J lost 2, with 11 bases in between. CDR3 nucleotides: TGCAGTGCTAGTTCACTAGCAACCTACGAGCAGTACTTC. It codes for CSASSLATYEQYF.

The chain joins TRBV28 to TRBJ2-7, with TRBD2 matching 11 bases. Germline CDR1 is MDHEN and CDR2 is SYDVKM. The CDR3 has 17 amino acids. V was clipped by 5 bases and J by 3 bases; unmatched bases: 12. The CDR3: CASSPRPLAGAFYEQYF. The CDR3 DNA is TGTGCCAGCAGTCCCAGGCCACTAGCGGGAGCTTTCTACGAGCAGTACTTC.

This sequence joins TRBV3-1 and TRBJ2-5; 8 nucleotides agree with TRBD2. The DNA end favors TRBJ2-7, so the J call may be wrong. Germline V CDR1 and CDR2: LGHDT, YNNKEL (reference sequence). This CDR3 region has 15 residues. CDR3 sequence (DNA): TGTGCCAGCAGCCCCGAAATAGCGGGAACCTACGAGCAGTACTTC. Encoded protein: CASSPEIAGTYEQYF.

The chain employs TRBV7-2 and TRBJ2-7; D is unclear. Trimming shortened V by 4 bases and J by 2 bases, and 6 bases separated the two germline ends. The CDR3 runs 12 residues. The germline gives CDR1 SGHTA, CDR2 FQGNSA. The CDR3 loop is CASSSWPYEQYF. Written as DNA, the CDR3 is TGTGCCAGCAGCTCATGGCCCTACGAGCAGTACTTC.

This clonotype was seen a few times. The chain recombines TRBV20-1 with TRBJ1-4; 8 nucleotides agree with TRBD1. The CDR3 loop spans 17 amino acids. In germline, CDR1 is DFQATT, CDR2 SNEGSKA (reference sequence). J was trimmed by 8 bases and V by 0 bases; bases with no gene match: 14. This CDR3 is CSARDWTGRPTGEKLFF. In DNA form, the CDR3 reads TGCAGTGCTAGAGATTGGACAGGGCGCCCGACCGGGGAAAAACTGTTTTTT.